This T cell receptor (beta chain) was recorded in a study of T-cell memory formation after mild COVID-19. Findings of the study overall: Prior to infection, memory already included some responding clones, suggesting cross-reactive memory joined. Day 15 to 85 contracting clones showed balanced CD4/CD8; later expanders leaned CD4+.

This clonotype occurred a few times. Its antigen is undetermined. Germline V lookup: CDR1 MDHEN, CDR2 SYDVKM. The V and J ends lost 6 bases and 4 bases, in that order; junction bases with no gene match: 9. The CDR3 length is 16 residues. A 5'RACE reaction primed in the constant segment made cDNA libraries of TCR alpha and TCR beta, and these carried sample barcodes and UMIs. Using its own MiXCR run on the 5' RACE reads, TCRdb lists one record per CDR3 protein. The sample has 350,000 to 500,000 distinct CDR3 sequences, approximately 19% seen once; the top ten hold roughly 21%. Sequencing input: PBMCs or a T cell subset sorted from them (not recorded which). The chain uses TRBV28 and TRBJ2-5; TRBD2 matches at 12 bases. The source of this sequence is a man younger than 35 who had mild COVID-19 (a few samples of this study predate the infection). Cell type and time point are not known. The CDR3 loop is CASSRTGLAGRETQYF. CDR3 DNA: TGTGCCAGCAGCCGAACCGGACTAGCGGGGAGAGAGACCCAGTACTTC.